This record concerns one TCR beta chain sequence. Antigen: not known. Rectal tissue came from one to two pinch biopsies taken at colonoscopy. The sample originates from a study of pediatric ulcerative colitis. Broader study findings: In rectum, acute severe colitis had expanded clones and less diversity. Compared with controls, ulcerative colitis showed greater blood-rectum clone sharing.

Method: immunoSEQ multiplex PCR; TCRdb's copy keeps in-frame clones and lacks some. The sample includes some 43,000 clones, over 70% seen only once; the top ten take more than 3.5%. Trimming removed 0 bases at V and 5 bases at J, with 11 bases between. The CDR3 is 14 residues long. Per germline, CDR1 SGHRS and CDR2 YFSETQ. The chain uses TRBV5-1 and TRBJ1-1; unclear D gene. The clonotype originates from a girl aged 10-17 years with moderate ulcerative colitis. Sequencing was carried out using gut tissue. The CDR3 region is CASSLEVLRTEAFF. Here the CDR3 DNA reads TGCGCCAGCAGCTTGGAGGTATTACGGACTGAAGCTTTCTTT. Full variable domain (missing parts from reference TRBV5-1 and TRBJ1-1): KAGVTQTPRYLIKTRGQQVTLSCSPISGHRSVSWYQQTPGQGLQFLFEYFSETQRNKGNFPGRFSGRQFSNSRSEMNVSTLELGDSALYLCASSLEVLRTEAFFGQGTRLTVV.